Below, 5 T cell receptor beta chains from the same sample are listed, as sequenced in a study of blood T cell repertoires in COVID-19. Measured with immunoSEQ multiplex PCR; TCRdb has only the in-frame clones, and not every one. The top ten hold about 20% of the sample, which has approximately 210,000 clones, less than 90% seen once. The sequenced sample consisted of peripheral blood. The origin of the receptors is a man aged 25 to 40 with active or convalescent COVID-19.

To note about this clone: Other DNA sequences in this specimen translate into the identical CDR3. The CDR3 DNA reads TGTGCCAGCAGCTTAAGAGGGAATCAGCCCCAGCATTTT. It is translated as CASSLRGNQPQHF. The J gene is TRBJ1-5, the V gene TRBV7-2; D remains unclear. CDR1 and CDR2 (germline): SGHTA, FQGNSA. The CDR3 totals 13 residues. With 2 bases removed from V and 4 bases from J, the gap between germline ends came to 6 bases.

V and J are TRBV7-9 and TRBJ1-6; D not certain. Trimming shortened V by 5 bases and J by 10 bases, and 15 bases separated the two germline ends. CDR1 is SEHNR, CDR2 FQNEAQ, per germline (reference sequence). The CDR3 is 14 residues long. This CDR3 is CASSNRTPGSPLHF. The CDR3 nucleotides are TGTGCCAGCAGCAACCGGACTCCCGGCTCACCCCTCCACTTT.

The rearrangement links TRBV25-1 to TRBJ1-1; unclear D gene. Germline V gives CDR1 MGHDK, CDR2 SYGVNS. The CDR3 is 13 residues long. Trimming removed 4 bases from V and 5 bases from J, with 11 bases in between. The CDR3, as DNA: TGTGCCAGCAGTGCCAAGGGAGCAACTGAAGCTTTCTTT. Its protein is CASSAKGATEAFF.

The gene calls are TRBV21-1 and TRBJ2-1; the D segment call TRBD1 is taken from the table without a DNA check. TRBV21-1 represents a pseudogene. The CDR3 length is 15 residues. The CDR3 here is CASSIRGQSYNEQFF. CDR3 coding DNA: TGTGCCAGCAGCATCCGAGGACAGTCCTACAATGAGCAGTTCTTC.

This clone has only one observation. The rearrangement links TRBV3-1 (or the pseudogene TRBV3-2) to TRBJ2-7; 10 nucleotides agree with TRBD2. V gave up 3 bases and J gave up 5 bases; unmatched junction bases: 7. The CDR3 consists of 15 residues. Germline V lookup: CDR1 LGHDT, CDR2 YNNKEL (reference sequence). The CDR3 DNA reads as TGTGCCAGCAGCCATCTAGCGGGAGCAGCCGACGAGCAGTACTTC. Encoded protein: CASSHLAGAADEQYF.